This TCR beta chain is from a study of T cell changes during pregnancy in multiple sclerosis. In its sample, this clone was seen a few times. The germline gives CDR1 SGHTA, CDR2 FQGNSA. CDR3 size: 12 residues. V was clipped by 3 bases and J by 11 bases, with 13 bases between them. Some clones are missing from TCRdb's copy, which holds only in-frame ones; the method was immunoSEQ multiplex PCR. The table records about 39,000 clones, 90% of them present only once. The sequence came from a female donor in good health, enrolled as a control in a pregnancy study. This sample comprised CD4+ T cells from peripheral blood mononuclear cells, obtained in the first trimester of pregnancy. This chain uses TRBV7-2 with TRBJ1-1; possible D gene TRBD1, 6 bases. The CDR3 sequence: CASSFDRRWAFF. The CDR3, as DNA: TGTGCCAGCAGCTTCGACAGGCGGTGGGCTTTCTTT.